This T cell receptor (beta chain) derives from a study of response to subunit inactivated influenza vaccine. The CDR3 has 15 residues. V was trimmed by 0 bases and J by 6 bases, leaving 12 bases between them. CDR1 SGDLS and CDR2 YYNGEE come from the germline V gene. TCRdb itself ran the RT-PCR reads through MiXCR, one entry per CDR3 protein. The data hold over 150,000 distinct CDR3 sequences, with approximately 14% observed a single time. The sequence was collected from a man aged 45-60 years who received an inactivated influenza vaccine. Sample: CD8+ T cells sorted from PBMCs, taken about 5 days after vaccination. The V and J genes are TRBV9 and TRBJ2-2; D is perhaps TRBD2 (6 bases). The CDR3 loop reads CASSVVGGRAGELFF. For the CDR3, the DNA is TGTGCCAGCAGCGTAGTCGGGGGTCGGGCCGGGGAGCTGTTTTTT.